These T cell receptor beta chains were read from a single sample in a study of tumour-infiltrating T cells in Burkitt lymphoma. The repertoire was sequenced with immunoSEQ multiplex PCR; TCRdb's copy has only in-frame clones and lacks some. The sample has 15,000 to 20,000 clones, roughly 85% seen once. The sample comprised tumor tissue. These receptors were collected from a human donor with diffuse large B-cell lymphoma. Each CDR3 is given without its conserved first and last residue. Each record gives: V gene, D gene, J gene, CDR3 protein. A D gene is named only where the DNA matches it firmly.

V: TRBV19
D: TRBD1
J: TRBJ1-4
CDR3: ASSSTGTGKEKLF

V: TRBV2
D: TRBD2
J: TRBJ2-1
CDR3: ASTGGYNEQF

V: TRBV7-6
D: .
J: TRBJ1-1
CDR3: ASSLKENTEAF

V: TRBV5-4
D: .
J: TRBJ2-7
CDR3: ASSLGGGMYEQY

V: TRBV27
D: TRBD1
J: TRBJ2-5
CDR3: ASSLRARGRETQY

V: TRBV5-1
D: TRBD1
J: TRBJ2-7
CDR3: ASSTGVEQY

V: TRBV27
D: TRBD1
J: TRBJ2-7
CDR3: ASSLFYLGGTGNEQY

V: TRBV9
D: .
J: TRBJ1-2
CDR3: ASSARGGGNGYT

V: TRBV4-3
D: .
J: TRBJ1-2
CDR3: ASSPGQKLNYGYT

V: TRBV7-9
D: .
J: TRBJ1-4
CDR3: ASGGQNNEKLF

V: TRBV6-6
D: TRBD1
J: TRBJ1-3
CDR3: ASSYRPGGNGNTIY

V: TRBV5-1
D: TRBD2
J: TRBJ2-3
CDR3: ASSLAGDTQY

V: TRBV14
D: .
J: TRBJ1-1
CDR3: ASSQVPGLWNTEAF

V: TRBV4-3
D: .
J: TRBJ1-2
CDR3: ASSQDLGEFGYT

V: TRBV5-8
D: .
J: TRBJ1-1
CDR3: ASSLEPMRNTEAF

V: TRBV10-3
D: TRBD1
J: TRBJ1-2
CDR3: AISSLARGLDGYT

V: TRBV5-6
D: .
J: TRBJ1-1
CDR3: ASSRYFVGEAF

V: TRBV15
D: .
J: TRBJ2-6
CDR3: ATSRDPTGFNVLT

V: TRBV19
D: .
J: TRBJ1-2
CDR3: ASSIVGSYGYT

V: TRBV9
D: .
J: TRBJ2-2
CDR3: ASGQDDTGELF

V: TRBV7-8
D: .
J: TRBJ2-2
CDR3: ASSVGTGELF

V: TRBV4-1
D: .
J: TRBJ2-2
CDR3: ASSQEGSSRGELF

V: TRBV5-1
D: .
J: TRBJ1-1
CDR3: ASRTEGFTEAF

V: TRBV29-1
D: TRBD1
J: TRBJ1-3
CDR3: SVDQGAENTIY

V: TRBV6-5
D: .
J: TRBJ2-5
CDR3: ASSYTETQY

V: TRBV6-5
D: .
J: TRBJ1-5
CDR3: ASSSTTGINQPQH

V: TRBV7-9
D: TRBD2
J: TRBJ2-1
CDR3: ASSLEVGRVDNEQF

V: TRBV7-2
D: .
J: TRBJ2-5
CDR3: ASSSPFGGETQY

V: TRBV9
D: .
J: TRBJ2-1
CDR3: ASSPGVMSYNEQF

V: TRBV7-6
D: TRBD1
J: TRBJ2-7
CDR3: ASSATGDPFYEQY

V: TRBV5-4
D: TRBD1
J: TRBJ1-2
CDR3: ASSLEGADGYT

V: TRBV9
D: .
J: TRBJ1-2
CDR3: ASSVDLTSPYGYT